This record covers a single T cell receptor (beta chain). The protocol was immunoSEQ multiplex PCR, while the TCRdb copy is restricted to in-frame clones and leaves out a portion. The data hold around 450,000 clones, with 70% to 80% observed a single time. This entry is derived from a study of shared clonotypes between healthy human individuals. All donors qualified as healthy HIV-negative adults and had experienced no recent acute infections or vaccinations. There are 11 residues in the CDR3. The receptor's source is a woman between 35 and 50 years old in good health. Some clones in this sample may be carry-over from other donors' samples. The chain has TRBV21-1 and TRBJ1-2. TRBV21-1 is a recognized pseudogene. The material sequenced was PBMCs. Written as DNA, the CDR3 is TGTGCCAGCGCCAAAATTGTTGGCTACACCTTC. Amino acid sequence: CASAKIVGYTF.